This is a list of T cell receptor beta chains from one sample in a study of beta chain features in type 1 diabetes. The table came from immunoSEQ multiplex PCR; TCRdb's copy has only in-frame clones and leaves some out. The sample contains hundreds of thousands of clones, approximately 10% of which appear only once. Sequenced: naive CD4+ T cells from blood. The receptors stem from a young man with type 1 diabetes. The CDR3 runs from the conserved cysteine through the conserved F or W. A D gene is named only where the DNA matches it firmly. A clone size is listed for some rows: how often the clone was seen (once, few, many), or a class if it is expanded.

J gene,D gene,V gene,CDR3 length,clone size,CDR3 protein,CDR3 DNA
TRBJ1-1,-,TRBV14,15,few,CASSEGGTRGTEAFF,TGTGCCAGCAGCGAAGGGGGGACTAGAGGCACTGAAGCTTTCTTT
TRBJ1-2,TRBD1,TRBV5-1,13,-,CASSPGQGSRYTF,TGCGCCAGCAGTCCCGGACAGGGAAGTCGCTACACCTTC
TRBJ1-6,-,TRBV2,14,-,CASGYSSYNSPLHF,TGTGCCAGCGGCTACAGCTCCTATAATTCACCCCTCCACTTT
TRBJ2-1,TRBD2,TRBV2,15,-,CASSGRLAGDNEQFF,TGTGCCAGCAGTGGACGACTAGCGGGGGACAATGAGCAGTTCTTC
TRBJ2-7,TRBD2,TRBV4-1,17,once,CASSHGGVAGESYEQYF,TGCGCCAGCAGCCATGGGGGGGTAGCGGGCGAATCCTACGAGCAGTACTTC
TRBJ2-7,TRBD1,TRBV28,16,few,CASSAPQPGQEDEQYF,TGTGCCAGCAGTGCGCCGCAACCGGGACAGGAGGACGAGCAGTACTTC
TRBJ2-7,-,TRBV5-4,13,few,CASSATVAYEQYF,TGTGCCAGCAGCGCAACAGTAGCCTACGAGCAGTACTTC
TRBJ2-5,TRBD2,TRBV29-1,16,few,CSVEERLAGKAETQYF,TGCAGCGTTGAAGAGAGACTAGCGGGGAAGGCGGAGACCCAGTACTTC
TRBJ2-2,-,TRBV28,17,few,CASTLHPQGRNTGELFF,TGTGCCAGCACCCTCCACCCTCAGGGGCGGAACACCGGGGAGCTGTTTTTT
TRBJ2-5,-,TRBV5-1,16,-,CASSAQGLHPQETQYF,TGCGCCAGCAGCGCACAGGGCTTGCATCCCCAAGAGACCCAGTACTTC
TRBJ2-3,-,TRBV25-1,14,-,CASSRSSSTDTQYF,TGTGCCAGCAGCAGAAGTTCTAGCACAGATACGCAGTATTTT
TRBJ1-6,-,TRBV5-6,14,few,CASSLTGGHSPLHF,TGTGCCAGCAGCTTGACCGGGGGTCATTCACCCCTCCACTTT
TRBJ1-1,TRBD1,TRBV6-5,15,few,CASSSHRGTNTEAFF,TGTGCCAGCAGTTCACACAGGGGGACCAACACTGAAGCTTTCTTT
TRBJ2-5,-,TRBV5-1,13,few,CASRGHEQETQYF,TGCGCCAGCAGGGGACACGAACAAGAGACCCAGTACTTC
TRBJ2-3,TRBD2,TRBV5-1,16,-,CASSGKRGGLGDTQYF,TGCGCCAGCAGCGGAAAGCGGGGGGGCCTTGGAGATACGCAGTATTTT
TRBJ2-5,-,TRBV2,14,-,CASSRDSPGETQYF,TGTGCCAGCAGTCGGGACTCGCCGGGAGAGACCCAGTACTTC
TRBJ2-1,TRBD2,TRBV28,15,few,CASADGGESYNEQFF,TGTGCCAGCGCGGACGGGGGGGAGTCCTACAATGAGCAGTTCTTC
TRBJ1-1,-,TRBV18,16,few,CASSRNGQGLNTEAFF,TGTGCCAGCTCACGGAACGGGCAGGGGTTGAACACTGAAGCTTTCTTT
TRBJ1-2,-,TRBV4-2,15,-,CASSQDQQTNYGYTF,TGTGCCAGCAGCCAAGATCAACAGACTAACTATGGCTACACCTTC
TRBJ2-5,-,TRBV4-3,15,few,CASSQEAPGLQTQYF,TGCGCCAGCAGCCAAGAAGCCCCGGGATTGCAGACCCAGTACTTC
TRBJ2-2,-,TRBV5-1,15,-,CASSLAPGNTGELFF,TGCGCCAGCAGCTTGGCCCCCGGGAACACCGGGGAGCTGTTTTTT
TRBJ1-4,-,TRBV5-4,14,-,CASSEGGPNEKLFF,TGTGCCAGCAGCGAGGGGGGGCCTAATGAAAAACTGTTTTTT
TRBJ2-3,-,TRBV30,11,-,CAWTLLHTQYF,TGTGCCTGGACCCTCCTTCATACGCAGTATTTT
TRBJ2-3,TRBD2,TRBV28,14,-,CASSLGRGGGTQYF,TGTGCCAGCAGTCTGGGACGGGGGGGAGGGACGCAGTATTTT
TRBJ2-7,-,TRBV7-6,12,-,CASSLEAQRQYF,TGTGCCAGCAGCTTAGAGGCCCAGCGGCAGTACTTC
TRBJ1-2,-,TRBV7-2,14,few,CASSRSGGRRGYTF,TGTGCCAGCAGCCGTTCCGGGGGGCGTCGAGGCTACACCTTC
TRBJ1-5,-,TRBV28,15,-,CASSFRGADNQPQHF,TGTGCCAGCAGTTTTCGGGGGGCAGACAATCAGCCCCAGCATTTT
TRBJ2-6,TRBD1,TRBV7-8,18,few,CASSSGQGRFSGANVLTF,TGTGCCAGCAGCTCCGGACAGGGAAGGTTCTCTGGGGCCAACGTCCTGACTTTC
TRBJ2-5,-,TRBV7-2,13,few,CASSHYREETQYF,TGTGCCAGCAGCCATTACAGGGAAGAGACCCAGTACTTC
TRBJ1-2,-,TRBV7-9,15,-,CASSFNRDSTYGYTF,TGTGCCAGCAGCTTCAATCGGGACTCAACCTATGGCTACACCTTC
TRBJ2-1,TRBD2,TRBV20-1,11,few,CSAFSGGEQFF,TGCAGTGCTTTTAGCGGGGGGGAGCAGTTCTTC
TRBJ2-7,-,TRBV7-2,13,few,CASSLNGPGEQYF,TGTGCCAGCAGCTTAAACGGTCCGGGAGAGCAGTACTTC
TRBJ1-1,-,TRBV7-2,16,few,CASSLSGNSLWTEAFF,TGTGCCAGCAGCTTATCGGGGAACAGCTTATGGACTGAAGCTTTCTTT
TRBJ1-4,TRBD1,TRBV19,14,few,CASSTGQGREKLFF,TGTGCCAGTAGTACGGGACAGGGGCGAGAAAAACTGTTTTTT
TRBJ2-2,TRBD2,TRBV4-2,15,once,CASSPRGGTTGELFF,TGTGCCAGCAGCCCTCGGGGGGGGACTACCGGGGAGCTGTTTTTT
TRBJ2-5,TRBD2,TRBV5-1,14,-,CASSPGLARETQYF,TGCGCCAGCAGCCCTGGACTAGCGAGGGAGACCCAGTACTTC
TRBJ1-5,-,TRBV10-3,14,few,CAISESSGNQPQHF,TGTGCCATCAGTGAGTCGTCAGGGAATCAGCCCCAGCATTTT
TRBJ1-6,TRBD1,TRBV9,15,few,CASSSPGQGYSPLHF,TGTGCCAGCAGCTCGCCGGGACAGGGGTATTCACCCCTCCACTTT
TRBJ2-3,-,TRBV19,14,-,CASSITGITDTQYF,TGTGCCAGTAGTATTACAGGGATAACAGATACGCAGTATTTT
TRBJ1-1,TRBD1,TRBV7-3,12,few,CATAGQLTEAFF,TGTGCCACTGCGGGACAGCTCACTGAAGCTTTCTTT
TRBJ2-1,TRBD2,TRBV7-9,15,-,CASSSLSGKYNEQFF,TGTGCCAGCAGCAGTCTTAGCGGGAAGTACAATGAGCAGTTCTTC
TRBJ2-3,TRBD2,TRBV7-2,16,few,CASSLGGGGRQNTQYF,TGTGCCAGCAGCTTAGGTGGCGGGGGACGTCAAAATACGCAGTATTTT